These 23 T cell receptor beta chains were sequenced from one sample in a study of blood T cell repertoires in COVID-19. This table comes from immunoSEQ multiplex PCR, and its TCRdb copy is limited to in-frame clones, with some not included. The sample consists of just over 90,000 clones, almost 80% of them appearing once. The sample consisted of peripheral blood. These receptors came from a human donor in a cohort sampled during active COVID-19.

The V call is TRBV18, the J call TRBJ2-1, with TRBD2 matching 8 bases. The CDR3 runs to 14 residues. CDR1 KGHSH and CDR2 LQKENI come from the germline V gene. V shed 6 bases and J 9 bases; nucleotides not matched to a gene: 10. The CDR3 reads CASSDTLTSGEQFF. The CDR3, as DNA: TGTGCCAGCTCCGACACTCTCACTAGCGGTGAGCAGTTCTTC.

For the CDR3, the DNA is TGTGCCAGCAGCCAAGTTAGGAGCGAGCAGTACTTC. It is translated as CASSQVRSEQYF. The gene calls are TRBV3-1 (or the pseudogene TRBV3-2) and TRBJ2-7; D uncertain. Germline V lookup: CDR1 LGHDT, CDR2 YNNKEL (reference sequence). The V gene lost 1 base and the J gene lost 6 bases, with 7 bases spanning the gap. This CDR3 contains 12 residues.

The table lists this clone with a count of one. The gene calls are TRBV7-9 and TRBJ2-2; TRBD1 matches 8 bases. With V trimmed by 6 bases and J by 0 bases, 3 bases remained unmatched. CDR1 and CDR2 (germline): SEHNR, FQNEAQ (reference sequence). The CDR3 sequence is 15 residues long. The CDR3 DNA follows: TGTGCCAGCAGGTGGACAGGGACGAACACCGGGGAGCTGTTTTTT. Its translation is CASRWTGTNTGELFF.

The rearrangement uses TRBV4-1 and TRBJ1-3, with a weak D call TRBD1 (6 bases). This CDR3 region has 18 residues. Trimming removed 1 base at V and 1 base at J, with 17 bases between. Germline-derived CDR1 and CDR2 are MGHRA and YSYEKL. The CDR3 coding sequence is TGCGCCAGCAGCCAAGGGGGGCCAGGGTTTCCTTCTGGAAACACCATATATTTT. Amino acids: CASSQGGPGFPSGNTIYF.

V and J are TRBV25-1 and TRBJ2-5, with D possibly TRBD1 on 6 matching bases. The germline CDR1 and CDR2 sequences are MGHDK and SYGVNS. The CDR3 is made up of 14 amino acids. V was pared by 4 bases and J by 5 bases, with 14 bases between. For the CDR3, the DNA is TGTGCCAGCAGTGCCCCTACAGGGTTGGAGACCCAGTACTTC. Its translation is CASSAPTGLETQYF. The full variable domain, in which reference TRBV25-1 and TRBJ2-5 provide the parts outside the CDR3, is EADIYQTPRYLVIGTGKKITLECSQTMGHDKMYWYQQDPGMELHLIHYSYGVNSTEKGDLSSESTVSRIRTEHFPLTLESARPSHTSQYLCASSAPTGLETQYFGPGTRLLVL.

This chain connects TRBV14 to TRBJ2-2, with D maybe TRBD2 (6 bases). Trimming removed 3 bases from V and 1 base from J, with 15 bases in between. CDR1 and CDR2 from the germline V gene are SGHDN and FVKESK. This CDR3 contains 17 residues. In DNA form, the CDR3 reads TGTGCCAGCAGCCATTCGCCGCGGGAACGGAACACCGGGGAGCTGTTTTTT. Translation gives CASSHSPRERNTGELFF.

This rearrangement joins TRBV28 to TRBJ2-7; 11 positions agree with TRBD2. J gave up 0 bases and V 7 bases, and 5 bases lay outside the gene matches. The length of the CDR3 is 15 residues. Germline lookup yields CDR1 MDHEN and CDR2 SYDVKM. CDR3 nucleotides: TGTGCCAGCATTGGACTAGCGGGTAACTCCTACGAGCAGTACTTC. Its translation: CASIGLAGNSYEQYF.

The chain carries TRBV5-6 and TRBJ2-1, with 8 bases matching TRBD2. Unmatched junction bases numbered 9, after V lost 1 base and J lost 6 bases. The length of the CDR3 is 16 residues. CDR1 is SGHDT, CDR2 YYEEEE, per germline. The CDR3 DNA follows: TGTGCCAGCAGCTTGCGGGGGGGCTTTAAGGCCAATGAGCAGTTCTTC. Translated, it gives CASSLRGGFKANEQFF. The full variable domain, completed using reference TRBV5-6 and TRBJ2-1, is DAGVTQSPTHLIKTRGQQVTLRCSPKSGHDTVSWYQQALGQGPQFIFQYYEEEERQRGNFPDRFSGHQFPNYSSELNVNALLLGDSALYLCASSLRGGFKANEQFFGPGTRLTVL.

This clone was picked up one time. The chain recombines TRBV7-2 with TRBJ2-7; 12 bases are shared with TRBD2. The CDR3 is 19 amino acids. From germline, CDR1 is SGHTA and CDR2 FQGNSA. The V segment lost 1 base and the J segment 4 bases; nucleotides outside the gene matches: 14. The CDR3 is CASSLGLAGAYPRDYEQYF. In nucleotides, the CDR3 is TGTGCCAGCAGCTTAGGACTAGCGGGAGCTTACCCTCGGGATTACGAGCAGTACTTC.

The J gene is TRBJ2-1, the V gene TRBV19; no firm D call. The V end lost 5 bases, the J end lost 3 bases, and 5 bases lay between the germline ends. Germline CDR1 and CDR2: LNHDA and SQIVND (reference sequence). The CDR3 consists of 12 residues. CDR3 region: CASSSDYNEQFF. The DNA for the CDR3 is TGTGCCAGTAGTTCAGACTACAATGAGCAGTTCTTC.

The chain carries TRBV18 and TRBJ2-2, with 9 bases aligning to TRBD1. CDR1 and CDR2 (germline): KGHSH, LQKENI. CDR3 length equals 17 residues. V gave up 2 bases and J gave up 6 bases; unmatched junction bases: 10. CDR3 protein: CASSPLMGQGISGELFF. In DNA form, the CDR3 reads TGTGCCAGCTCACCATTAATGGGACAGGGAATTTCCGGGGAGCTGTTTTTT.

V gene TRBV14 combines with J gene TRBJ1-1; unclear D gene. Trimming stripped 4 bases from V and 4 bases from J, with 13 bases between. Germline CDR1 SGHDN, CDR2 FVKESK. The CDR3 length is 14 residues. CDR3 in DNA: TGTGCCAGCAGCCCCGAAGCGCGTTCCACTGAAGCTTTCTTT. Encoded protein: CASSPEARSTEAFF.

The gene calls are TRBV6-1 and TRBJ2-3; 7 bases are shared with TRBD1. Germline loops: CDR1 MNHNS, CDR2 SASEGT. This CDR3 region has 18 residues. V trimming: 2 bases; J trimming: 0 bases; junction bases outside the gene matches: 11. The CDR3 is CASSERTGQTVSTDTQYF. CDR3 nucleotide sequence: TGTGCCAGCAGTGAAAGGACAGGCCAGACAGTTAGCACAGATACGCAGTATTTT.

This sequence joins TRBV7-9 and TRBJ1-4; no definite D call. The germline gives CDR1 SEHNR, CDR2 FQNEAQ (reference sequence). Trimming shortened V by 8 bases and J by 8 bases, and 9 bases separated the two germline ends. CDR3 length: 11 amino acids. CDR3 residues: CASSTEEKLFF. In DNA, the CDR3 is TGTGCCAGCTCCACGGAGGAAAAACTGTTTTTT.

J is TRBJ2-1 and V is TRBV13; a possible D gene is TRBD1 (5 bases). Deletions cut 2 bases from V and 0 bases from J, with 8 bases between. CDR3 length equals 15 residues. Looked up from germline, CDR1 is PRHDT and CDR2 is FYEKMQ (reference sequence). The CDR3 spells CASSLRTSSYNEQFF. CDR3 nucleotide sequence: TGTGCCAGCAGCTTACGGACAAGCTCCTACAATGAGCAGTTCTTC. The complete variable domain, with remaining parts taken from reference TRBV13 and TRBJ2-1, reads AAGVIQSPRHLIKEKRETATLKCYPIPRHDTVYWYQQGPGQDPQFLISFYEKMQSDKGSIPDRFSAQQFSDYHSELNMSSLELGDSALYFCASSLRTSSYNEQFFGPGTRLTVL.

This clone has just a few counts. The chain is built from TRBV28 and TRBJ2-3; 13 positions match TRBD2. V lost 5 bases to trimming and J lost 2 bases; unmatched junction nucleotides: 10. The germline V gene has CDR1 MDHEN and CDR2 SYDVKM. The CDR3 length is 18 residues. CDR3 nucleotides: TGTGCCAGCAGTGAGCTTGGACTAGCGGGAGCCTTCACAGATACGCAGTATTTT. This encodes CASSELGLAGAFTDTQYF.

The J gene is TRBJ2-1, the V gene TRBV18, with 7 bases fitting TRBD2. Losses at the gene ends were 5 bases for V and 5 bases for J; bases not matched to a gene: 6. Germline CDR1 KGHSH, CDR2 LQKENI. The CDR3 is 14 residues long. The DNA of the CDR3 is TGTGCCAGCTCAGGGAGGGCGGGGGACAATGAGCAGTTCTTC. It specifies CASSGRAGDNEQFF.

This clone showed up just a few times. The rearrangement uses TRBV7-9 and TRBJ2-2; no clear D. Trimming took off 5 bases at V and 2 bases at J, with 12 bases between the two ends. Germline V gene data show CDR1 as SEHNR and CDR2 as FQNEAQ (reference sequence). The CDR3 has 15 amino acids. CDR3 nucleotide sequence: TGTGCCAGCAGCCCAGCGACTCCCAACACCGGGGAGCTGTTTTTT. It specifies CASSPATPNTGELFF.

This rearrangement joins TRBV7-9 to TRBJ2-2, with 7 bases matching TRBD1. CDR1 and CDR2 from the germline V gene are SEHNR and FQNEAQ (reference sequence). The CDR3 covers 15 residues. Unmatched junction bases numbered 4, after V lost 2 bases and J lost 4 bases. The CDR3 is CASSLTGVITGELFF. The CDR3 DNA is TGTGCCAGCAGCTTAACAGGGGTTATCACCGGGGAGCTGTTTTTT.

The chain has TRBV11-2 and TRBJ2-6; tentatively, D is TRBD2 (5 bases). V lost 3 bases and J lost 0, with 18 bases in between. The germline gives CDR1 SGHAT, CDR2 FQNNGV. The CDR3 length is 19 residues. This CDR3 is CASSFLRAGSASGANVLTF. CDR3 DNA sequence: TGTGCCAGCAGCTTCCTGCGGGCGGGTAGCGCCTCTGGGGCCAACGTCCTGACTTTC.

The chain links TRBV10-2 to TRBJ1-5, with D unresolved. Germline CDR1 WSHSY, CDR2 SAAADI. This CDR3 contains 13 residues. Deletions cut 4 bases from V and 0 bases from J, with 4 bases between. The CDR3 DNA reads TGCGCCAGCAGTGGCGGTAGCAATCAGCCCCAGCATTTT. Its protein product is CASSGGSNQPQHF.

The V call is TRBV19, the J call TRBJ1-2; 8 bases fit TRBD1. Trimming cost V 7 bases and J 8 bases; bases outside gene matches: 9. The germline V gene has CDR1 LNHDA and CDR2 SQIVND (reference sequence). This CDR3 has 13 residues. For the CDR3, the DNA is TGTGCCAGTAAACAGCTGGACAGGGACGGCTACACCTTC. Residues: CASKQLDRDGYTF.

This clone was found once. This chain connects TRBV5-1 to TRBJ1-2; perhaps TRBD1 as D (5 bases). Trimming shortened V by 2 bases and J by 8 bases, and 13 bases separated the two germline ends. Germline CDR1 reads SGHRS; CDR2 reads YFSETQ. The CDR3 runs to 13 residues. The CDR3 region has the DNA TGCGCCAGCAGCTTACAAGGGGAATCGGGCTACACCTTC. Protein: CASSLQGESGYTF.